This TCR beta chain was found in a study of cytotoxic CD8 clonotypes in ibrutinib-treated CLL. TCRdb's copy holds only in-frame clones and misses some; the assay was immunoSEQ multiplex PCR. The sample shows 13,000 to 15,000 clones, under 65% of them seen only once. The V end was cut by 6 bases, the J end by 0 bases, with 20 bases between. The CDR3 runs 17 residues. Germline CDR1 is WNHNN and CDR2 is SYGVQD (reference sequence). This clone was counted at least ten times. The TCR comes from a human donor with chronic lymphocytic leukemia. Specimen: PBMCs, collected at a roughly 22-month disease-progression time point, from a patient treated with ibrutinib. The chain uses TRBV10-1 and TRBJ1-1, with D perhaps matching TRBD1 (6 bases). CDR3 in amino acids: CASSVRTGTTMNTEAFF. In nucleotides, the CDR3 is TGCGCCAGCAGCGTAAGAACCGGGACAACTATGAACACTGAAGCTTTCTTT.